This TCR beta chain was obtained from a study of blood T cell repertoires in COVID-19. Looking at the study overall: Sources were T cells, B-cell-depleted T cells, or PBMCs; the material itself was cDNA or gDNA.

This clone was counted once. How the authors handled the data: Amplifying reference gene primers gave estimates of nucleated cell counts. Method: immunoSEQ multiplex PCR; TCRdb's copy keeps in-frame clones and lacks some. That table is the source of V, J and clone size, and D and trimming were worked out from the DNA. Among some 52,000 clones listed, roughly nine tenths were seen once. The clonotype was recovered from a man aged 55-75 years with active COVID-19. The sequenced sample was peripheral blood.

DNA of the CDR3: TGTGCCAGCAGTTTATGGGACAAGTCGGAGACCCAGTACTTC. Translated, it gives CASSLWDKSETQYF. The rearrangement links TRBV28 to TRBJ2-5, with TRBD1 as a possible D gene (5 bases). Trimming took off 0 bases at V and 5 bases at J, with 10 bases between the two ends. There are 14 residues in the CDR3. Germline V CDR1 and CDR2: MDHEN, SYDVKM.